Following are 15 T cell receptor beta chains from one sample sequenced in a study of blood T cell repertoires in COVID-19 (dated by TCRdb to the early 2020s). Library preparation was by the immunoSEQ multiplex PCR assay. The table comes from immuneACCESS by way of TCRdb, which keeps in-frame sequences with V and J called. Part of the clones is missing from these tables; in studies checked, under half for an unresolved V gene and the rest for unknown reasons. This sample has around 85,000 clones in its table, and roughly 89% of those were observed once. The top ten constitute 1.2% of the sample. The sequenced sample consisted of PBMCs or T cells enriched from blood (not recorded which). These receptors all come from a woman aged 45-60 years with acute COVID-19.

This chain connects TRBV19 to TRBJ1-2; D is possibly TRBD1 (5 bases). The germline V gene has CDR1 LNHDA and CDR2 SQIVND (reference sequence). This CDR3 is built from 13 residues. The ends were cut back, 4 bases at V and 3 bases at J, with 9 bases in the middle. The CDR3 here is CASSKGEDYGYTF. The DNA for the CDR3 is TGTGCCAGTAGTAAAGGGGAAGACTATGGCTACACCTTC.

This clone was counted between two and nine times. The CDR3 is CASSGDRGGLGYYNEQFF. CDR3 in DNA: TGTGCCAGCAGTGGGGACAGGGGAGGGCTAGGTTACTACAATGAGCAGTTCTTC. The chain is built from TRBV27 and TRBJ2-1; the match to TRBD1 covers 10 bases. The CDR3 contains 18 residues. CDR1 is MNHEY, CDR2 SMNVEV, per germline (reference sequence). The trim removed 5 bases at V and 3 bases at J, leaving 13 bases unmatched.

The chain joins TRBV29-1 to TRBJ1-2, with 12 nucleotides matching TRBD1. This CDR3 region has 17 residues. V lost 5 bases and J lost 3; bases outside the gene matches: 13. The V gene's germline CDR1 is SQVTM and CDR2 ANQGSEA. The DNA for the CDR3 is TGCAGCGTTCCGTGGAGGGACAGGGGGCTTTCTGACTATGGCTACACCTTC. Its translation is CSVPWRDRGLSDYGYTF.

The chain employs TRBV7-6 and TRBJ2-3, with no clear D. The CDR3 totals 12 residues. Germline-derived CDR1 and CDR2 are SGHVS and FNYEAQ. V lost 3 bases and J 6 bases, leaving 7 bases between the germline ends. The CDR3 spells CASSFDWDTQYF. CDR3 in DNA: TGTGCCAGCAGCTTCGACTGGGATACGCAGTATTTT.

CDR3 in amino acids: CSVGQRGGSGYTF. The CDR3 region has the DNA TGCAGCGTGGGGCAGCGAGGGGGCTCTGGCTACACCTTC. V gene TRBV29-1 combines with J gene TRBJ1-2; the match to TRBD1 covers 7 bases. Losses at the gene ends were 6 bases for V and 7 bases for J; bases not matched to a gene: 11. Germline CDR1 reads SQVTM; CDR2 reads ANQGSEA. The CDR3 covers 13 residues.

This rearrangement joins TRBV30 to TRBJ1-4; no definite D call. Germline CDR1 and CDR2: GTSNPN and SVGIG (reference sequence). The CDR3 covers 14 residues. Trimming pared 2 bases from V and 8 bases from J, leaving 15 bases between. The CDR3 loop reads CAWSSSSRGEKLFF. The CDR3 DNA follows: TGTGCCTGGAGTTCTTCGTCGCGCGGGGAAAAACTGTTTTTT. Looking up the rest from reference TRBV30 and TRBJ1-4 gives the full variable domain: SQTIHQWPATLVQPVGSPLSLECTVEGTSNPNLYWYRQAAGRGLQLLFYSVGIGQISSEVPQNLSASRPQDRQFILSSKKLLLSDSGFYLCAWSSSSRGEKLFFGSGTQLSVL.

This clone was seen just once. The rearrangement links TRBV27 to TRBJ1-2; no reliable D call. This CDR3 has 14 amino acids. Germline V gives CDR1 MNHEY, CDR2 SMNVEV (reference sequence). Trimming cost V 2 bases and J 0 bases, with 7 bases left between them. The CDR3 is CASSLGGSNYGYTF. CDR3 DNA: TGTGCCAGCAGTTTAGGAGGATCTAACTATGGCTACACCTTC.

V usage is TRBV7-2 and J usage is TRBJ2-7, with a tentative D call TRBD2 (6 bases). This CDR3 has 16 amino acids. The V end was cut by 1 base, the J end by 0 bases, with 13 bases between. The germline gives CDR1 SGHTA, CDR2 FQGNSA. CDR3 coding DNA: TGTGCCAGCAGCTTAGATTTGGCGGGATCCTCCTACGAGCAGTACTTC. Translated, it gives CASSLDLAGSSYEQYF.

This chain uses TRBV30 with TRBJ1-2; 8 bases are shared with TRBD1. CDR3 length: 15 residues. The germline gives CDR1 GTSNPN, CDR2 SVGIG (reference sequence). The junction had 15 bases not matched to a gene; V was cut back by 4 bases and J by 8 bases. Here the CDR3 reads CAWKGQGASSSGYTF. CDR3 sequence (DNA): TGTGCCTGGAAGGGTCAGGGGGCGAGTTCTAGCGGCTACACCTTC.

The chain joins TRBV7-9 to TRBJ2-7, with TRBD2 matching 8 bases. The germline V gene has CDR1 SEHNR and CDR2 FQNEAQ (reference sequence). The junction had 2 bases not matched to a gene; V was cut back by 5 bases and J by 5 bases. This CDR3 contains 12 residues. The CDR3 is CASSISGDEQYF. The CDR3 DNA is TGTGCCAGCAGCATTAGCGGGGACGAGCAGTACTTC.

This clone was seen only a few times. The V call is TRBV25-1, the J call TRBJ1-6; possibly TRBD1 for D (5 bases). V was trimmed by 1 base and J by 7 bases, leaving 14 bases between them. Looked up from germline, CDR1 is MGHDK and CDR2 is SYGVNS. This CDR3 has 16 amino acids. In DNA, the CDR3 is TGTGCCAGCAGTGAATCATGGGGGGTAGGCAATTCACCCCTCCACTTT. Its protein is CASSESWGVGNSPLHF. Together with reference TRBV25-1 and TRBJ1-6, the CDR3 gives the full variable domain: EADIYQTPRYLVIGTGKKITLECSQTMGHDKMYWYQQDPGMELHLIHYSYGVNSTEKGDLSSESTVSRIRTEHFPLTLESARPSHTSQYLCASSESWGVGNSPLHFGNGTRLTVT.

The table lists this clone with a few counts. The V and J genes are TRBV12-3 or TRBV12-4 and TRBJ1-5; D remains ambiguous. Trimming took 5 bases from V and 9 from J, leaving 8 bases between them. The CDR3 covers 11 residues. Here the CDR3 reads CASSAEGPQHF. CDR3 bases: TGTGCCAGCAGTGCGGAGGGGCCCCAGCATTTT.

This chain joins TRBV6-5 and TRBJ2-5, with TRBD1 as a possible D gene (6 bases). This CDR3 has 15 amino acids. Germline values: CDR1 MNHEY, CDR2 SVGAGI. V was cut by 8 bases and J by 3 bases, with 19 bases left in between. The DNA of the CDR3 is TGTGCCAGCTCCAGGCCGGGACAAATAAAAGAGACCCAGTACTTC. Translation: CASSRPGQIKETQYF.

The rearrangement uses TRBV3-1 (or the pseudogene TRBV3-2) and TRBJ2-5, with a possible D match to TRBD2 (6 bases). This CDR3 is 16 amino acids long. The V gene lost 4 bases and the J gene lost 5 bases, with 20 bases spanning the gap. Germline CDR1 is LGHDT and CDR2 is YNNKEL (reference sequence). The CDR3 here is CASSLRASGRGETQYF. In DNA form, the CDR3 reads TGTGCCAGCAGCCTCCGGGCCAGCGGGCGGGGCGAGACCCAGTACTTC.

V gene TRBV7-8 combines with J gene TRBJ1-1, with D perhaps TRBD1 (6 bases). Germline V CDR1 and CDR2: SGHVS, FQNEAQ. The V and J ends lost 5 bases and 0 bases respectively, with 19 bases between them. The CDR3 loop spans 17 amino acids. The CDR3 is CASSVYQGRGMNTEAFF. The CDR3 coding sequence is TGTGCCAGCAGCGTTTATCAGGGGCGGGGGATGAACACTGAAGCTTTCTTT.